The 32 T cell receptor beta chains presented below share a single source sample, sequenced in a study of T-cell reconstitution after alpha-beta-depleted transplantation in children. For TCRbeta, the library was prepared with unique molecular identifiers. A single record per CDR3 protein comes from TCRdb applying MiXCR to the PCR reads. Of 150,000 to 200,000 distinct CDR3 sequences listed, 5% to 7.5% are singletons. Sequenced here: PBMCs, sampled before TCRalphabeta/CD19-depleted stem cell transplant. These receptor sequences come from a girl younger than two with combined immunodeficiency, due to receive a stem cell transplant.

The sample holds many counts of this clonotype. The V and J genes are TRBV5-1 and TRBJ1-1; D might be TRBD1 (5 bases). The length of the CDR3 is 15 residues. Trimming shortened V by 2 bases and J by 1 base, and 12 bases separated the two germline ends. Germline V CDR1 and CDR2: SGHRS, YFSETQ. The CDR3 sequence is CASSFGTYKNTEAFF. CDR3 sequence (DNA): TGCGCCAGCAGCTTCGGGACCTATAAGAACACTGAAGCTTTCTTT.

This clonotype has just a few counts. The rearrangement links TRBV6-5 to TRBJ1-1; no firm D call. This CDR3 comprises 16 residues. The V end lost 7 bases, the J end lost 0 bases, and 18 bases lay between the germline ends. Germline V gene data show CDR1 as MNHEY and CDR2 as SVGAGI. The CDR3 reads CASKKNGHQLNTEAFF. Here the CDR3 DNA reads TGTGCCAGCAAAAAAAACGGGCATCAACTGAACACTGAAGCTTTCTTT.

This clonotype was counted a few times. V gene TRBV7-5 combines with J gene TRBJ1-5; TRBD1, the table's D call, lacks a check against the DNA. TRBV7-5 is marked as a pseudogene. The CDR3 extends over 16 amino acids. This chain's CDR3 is CISANGGSVSNQPQHF. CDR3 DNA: TGTATCTCTGCAAACGGGGGAAGCGTAAGCAATCAGCCCCAGCATTTT.

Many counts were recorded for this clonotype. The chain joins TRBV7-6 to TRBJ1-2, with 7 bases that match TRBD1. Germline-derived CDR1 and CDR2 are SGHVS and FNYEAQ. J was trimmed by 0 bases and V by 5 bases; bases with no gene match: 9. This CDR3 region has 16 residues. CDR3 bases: TGTGCCAGCAGCCCGACAGGGAAGGGAGCTAACTATGGCTACACCTTC. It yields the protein CASSPTGKGANYGYTF. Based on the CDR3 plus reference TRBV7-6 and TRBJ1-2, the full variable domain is GAGVSQSPRYKVTKRGQDVALRCDPISGHVSLYWYRQALGQGPEFLTYFNYEAQQDKSGLPNDRFSAERPEGSISTLTIQRTEQRDSAMYRCASSPTGKGANYGYTFGSGTRLTVV.

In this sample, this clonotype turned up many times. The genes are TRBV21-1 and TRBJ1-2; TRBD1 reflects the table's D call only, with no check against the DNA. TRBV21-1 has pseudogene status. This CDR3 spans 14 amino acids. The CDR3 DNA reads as TGTGCCAGCAGCAAGGGGGATACCCCGTATGGCTACACCTTC. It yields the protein CASSKGDTPYGYTF.

The CDR3 region has the DNA TGCAGTGCTAGTTCTGGCTACGAGCAGTACTTC. Its translation: CSASSGYEQYF. V is TRBV20-1 and J is TRBJ2-7; D not resolved. V gave up 3 bases and J gave up 3 bases, with 6 bases separating them. CDR1 is DFQATT and CDR2 is SNEGSKA in the germline V gene (reference sequence). This CDR3 is 11 amino acids long.

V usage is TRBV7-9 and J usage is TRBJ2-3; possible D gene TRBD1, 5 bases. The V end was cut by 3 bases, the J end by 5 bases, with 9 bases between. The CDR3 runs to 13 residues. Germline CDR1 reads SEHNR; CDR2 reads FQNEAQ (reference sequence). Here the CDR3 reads CASSFDSGDTQYF. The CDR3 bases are TGTGCCAGCAGCTTTGACAGTGGAGATACGCAGTATTTT.

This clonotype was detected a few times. DNA for the CDR3: TGTGCCAGCAGCCTAGAGGGGCGCACAGATACGCAGTATTTT. Amino acids: CASSLEGRTDTQYF. The chain joins TRBV5-6 to TRBJ2-3; D possibly matches TRBD1 or TRBD2 (5 bases each). Germline-derived CDR1 and CDR2 are SGHDT and YYEEEE. This CDR3 has 14 amino acids. The V and J ends lost 4 bases and 1 base respectively, with 10 bases between them.

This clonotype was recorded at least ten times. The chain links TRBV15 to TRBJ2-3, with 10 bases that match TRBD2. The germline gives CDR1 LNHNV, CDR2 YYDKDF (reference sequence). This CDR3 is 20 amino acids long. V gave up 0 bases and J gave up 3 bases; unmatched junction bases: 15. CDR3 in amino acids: CATSRDEVAGGFAVTDTQYF. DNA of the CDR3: TGTGCCACCAGCAGAGACGAAGTAGCGGGAGGATTCGCAGTAACAGATACGCAGTATTTT. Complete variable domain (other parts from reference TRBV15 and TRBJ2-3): DAMVIQNPRYQVTQFGKPVTLSCSQTLNHNVMYWYQQKSSQAPKLLFHYYDKDFNNEADTPDNFQSRRPNTSFCFLDIRSPGLGDTAMYLCATSRDEVAGGFAVTDTQYFGPGTRLTVL.

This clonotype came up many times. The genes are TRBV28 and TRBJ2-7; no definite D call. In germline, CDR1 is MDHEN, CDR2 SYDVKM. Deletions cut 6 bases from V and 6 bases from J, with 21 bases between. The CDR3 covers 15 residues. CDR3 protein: CASSPNQWAIGEQYF. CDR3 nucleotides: TGTGCCAGCAGCCCAAACCAGTGGGCTATAGGCGAGCAGTACTTC.

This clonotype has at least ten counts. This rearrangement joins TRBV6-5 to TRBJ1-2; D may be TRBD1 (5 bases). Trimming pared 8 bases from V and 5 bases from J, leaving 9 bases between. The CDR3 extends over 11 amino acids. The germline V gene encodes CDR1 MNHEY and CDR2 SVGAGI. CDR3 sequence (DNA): TGTGCCAGCTGGGGCCGTTATGGCTACACCTTC. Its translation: CASWGRYGYTF.

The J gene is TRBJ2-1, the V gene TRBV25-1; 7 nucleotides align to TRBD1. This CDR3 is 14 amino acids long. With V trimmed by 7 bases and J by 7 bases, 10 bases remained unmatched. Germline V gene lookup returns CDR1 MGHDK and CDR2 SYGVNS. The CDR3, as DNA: TGTGCCAGCACTCCACGGGACAGTTTAAATGAGCAGTTCTTC. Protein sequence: CASTPRDSLNEQFF.

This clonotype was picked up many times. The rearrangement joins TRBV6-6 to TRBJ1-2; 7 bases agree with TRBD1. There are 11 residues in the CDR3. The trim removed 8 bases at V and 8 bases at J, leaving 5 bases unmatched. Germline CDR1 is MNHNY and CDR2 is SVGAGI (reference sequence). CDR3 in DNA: TGTGCCAGCTCAGGGGGGGTGGGCTACACCTTC. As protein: CASSGGVGYTF.

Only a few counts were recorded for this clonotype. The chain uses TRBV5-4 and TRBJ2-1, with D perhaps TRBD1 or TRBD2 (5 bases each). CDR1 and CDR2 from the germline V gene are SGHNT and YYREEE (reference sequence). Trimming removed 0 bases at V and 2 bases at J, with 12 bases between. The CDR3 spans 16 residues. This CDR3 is CASSLDRDPTYNEQFF. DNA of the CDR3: TGTGCCAGCAGCTTGGATCGGGACCCTACCTACAATGAGCAGTTCTTC.

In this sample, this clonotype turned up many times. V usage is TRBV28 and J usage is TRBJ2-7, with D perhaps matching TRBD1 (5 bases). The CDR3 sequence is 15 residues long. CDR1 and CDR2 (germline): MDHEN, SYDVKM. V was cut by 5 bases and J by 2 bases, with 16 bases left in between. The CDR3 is CASSPHRQATYEQYF. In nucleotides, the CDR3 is TGTGCCAGCAGTCCCCACAGGCAGGCGACCTACGAGCAGTACTTC.

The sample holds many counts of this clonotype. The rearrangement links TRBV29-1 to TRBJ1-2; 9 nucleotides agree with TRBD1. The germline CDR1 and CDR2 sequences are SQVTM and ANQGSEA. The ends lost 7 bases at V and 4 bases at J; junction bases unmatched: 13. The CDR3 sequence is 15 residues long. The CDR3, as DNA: TGCAGCGCCAGGGACAGGGTGTTTCGTCCCTATGGCTACACCTTC. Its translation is CSARDRVFRPYGYTF.

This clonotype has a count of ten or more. CDR3 sequence reads: CATSDPGILDEQFF. The CDR3 DNA follows: TGTGCCACCAGTGACCCCGGGATCCTCGATGAGCAGTTCTTC. The chain carries TRBV24-1 and TRBJ2-1; TRBD2 might be the D (5 bases). The CDR3 length is 14 residues. Germline assignment: CDR1 KGHDR and CDR2 SFDVKD. V gave up 4 bases and J gave up 8 bases, with 14 bases separating them.

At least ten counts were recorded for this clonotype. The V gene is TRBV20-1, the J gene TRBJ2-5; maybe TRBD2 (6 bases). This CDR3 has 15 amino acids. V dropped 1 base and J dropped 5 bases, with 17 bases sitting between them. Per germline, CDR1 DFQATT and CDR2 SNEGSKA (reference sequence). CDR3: CSARAPGLRDETQYF. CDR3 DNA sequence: TGCAGTGCTAGAGCCCCGGGACTCAGGGATGAGACCCAGTACTTC.

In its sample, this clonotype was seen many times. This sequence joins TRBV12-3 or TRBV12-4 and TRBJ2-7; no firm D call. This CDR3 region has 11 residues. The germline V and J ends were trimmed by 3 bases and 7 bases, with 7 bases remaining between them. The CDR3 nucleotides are TGTGCCAGCAGTTTTGTGGGGGAGCAGTACTTC. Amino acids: CASSFVGEQYF.

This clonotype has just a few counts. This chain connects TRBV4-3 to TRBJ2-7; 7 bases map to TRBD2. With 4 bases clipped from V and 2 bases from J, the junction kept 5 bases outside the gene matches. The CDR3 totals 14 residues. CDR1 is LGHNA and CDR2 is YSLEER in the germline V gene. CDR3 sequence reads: CASSRGGATYEQYF. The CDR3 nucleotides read TGCGCCAGCAGCCGGGGAGGGGCTACCTACGAGCAGTACTTC.

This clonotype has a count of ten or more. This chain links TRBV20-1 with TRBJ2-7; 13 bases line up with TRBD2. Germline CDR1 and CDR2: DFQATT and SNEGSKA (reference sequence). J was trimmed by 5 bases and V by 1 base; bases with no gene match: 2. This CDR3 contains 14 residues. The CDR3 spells CSARATSGGDEQYF. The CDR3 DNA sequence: TGCAGTGCTAGAGCCACTAGCGGGGGGGACGAGCAGTACTTC.

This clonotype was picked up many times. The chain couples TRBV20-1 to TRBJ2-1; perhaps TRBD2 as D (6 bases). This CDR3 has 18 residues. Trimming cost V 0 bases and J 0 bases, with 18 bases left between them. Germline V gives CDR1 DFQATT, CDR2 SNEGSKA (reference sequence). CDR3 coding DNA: TGCAGTGCTAGAGACGGGAGAAGAAACGTCACCTCCTACAATGAGCAGTTCTTC. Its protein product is CSARDGRRNVTSYNEQFF.

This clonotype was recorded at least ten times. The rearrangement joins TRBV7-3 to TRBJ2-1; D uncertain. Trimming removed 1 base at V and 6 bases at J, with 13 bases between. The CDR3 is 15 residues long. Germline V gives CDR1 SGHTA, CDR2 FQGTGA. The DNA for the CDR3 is TGTGCCAGCAGCTTAAATGCCCTCTCTTTCAATGAGCAGTTCTTC. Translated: CASSLNALSFNEQFF. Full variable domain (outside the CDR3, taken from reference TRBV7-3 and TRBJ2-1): GAGVSQTPSNKVTEKGKYVELRCDPISGHTALYWYRQSLGQGPEFLIYFQGTGAADDSGLPNDRFFAVRPEGSVSTLKIQRTERGDSAVYLCASSLNALSFNEQFFGPGTRLTVL.

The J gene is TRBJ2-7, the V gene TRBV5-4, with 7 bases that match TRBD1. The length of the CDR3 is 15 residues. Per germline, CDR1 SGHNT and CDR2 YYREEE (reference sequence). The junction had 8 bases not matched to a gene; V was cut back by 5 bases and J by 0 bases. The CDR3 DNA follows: TGTGCCAGCAGTCCACAGGGGCCCAGCTCCTACGAGCAGTACTTC. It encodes CASSPQGPSSYEQYF.

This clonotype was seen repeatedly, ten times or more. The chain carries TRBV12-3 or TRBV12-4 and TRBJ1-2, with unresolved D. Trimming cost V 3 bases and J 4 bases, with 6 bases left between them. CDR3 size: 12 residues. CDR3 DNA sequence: TGTGCCAGCAGTTTCGGGGTCTATGGCTACACCTTC. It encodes CASSFGVYGYTF.

CDR3 in amino acids: CASSERGTGANVLTF. The CDR3, as DNA: TGTGCCAGCAGTGAACGGGGTACTGGGGCCAACGTCCTGACTTTC. The V call is TRBV2, the J call TRBJ2-6; perhaps TRBD2 as D (5 bases). The CDR3 sequence is 15 residues long. Germline CDR1 SNHLY, CDR2 FYNNEI. Trimming pared 2 bases from V and 2 bases from J, leaving 7 bases between.

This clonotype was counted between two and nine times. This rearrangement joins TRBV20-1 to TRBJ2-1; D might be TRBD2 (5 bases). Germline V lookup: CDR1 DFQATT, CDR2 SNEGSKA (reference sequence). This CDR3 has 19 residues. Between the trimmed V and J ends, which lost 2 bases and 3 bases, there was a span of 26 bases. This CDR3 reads CSARPRLLTSPVIYNEQFF. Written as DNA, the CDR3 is TGCAGTGCTAGACCTAGACTACTAACCTCCCCTGTGATCTACAATGAGCAGTTCTTC.

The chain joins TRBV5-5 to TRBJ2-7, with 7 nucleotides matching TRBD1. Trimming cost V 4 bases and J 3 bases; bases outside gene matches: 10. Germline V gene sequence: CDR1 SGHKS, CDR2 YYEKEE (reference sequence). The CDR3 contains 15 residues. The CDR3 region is CASSRLGQAYYEQYF. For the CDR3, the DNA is TGTGCCAGCAGCCGCCTCGGACAGGCATACTACGAGCAGTACTTC.

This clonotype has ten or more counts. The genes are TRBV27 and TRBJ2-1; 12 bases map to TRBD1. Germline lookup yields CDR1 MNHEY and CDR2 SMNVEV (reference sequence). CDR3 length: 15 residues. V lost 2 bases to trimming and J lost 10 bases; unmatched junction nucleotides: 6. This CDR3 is CASSLGTGGRVEQFF. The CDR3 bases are TGTGCCAGCAGTTTAGGGACAGGGGGCCGGGTAGAGCAGTTCTTC.

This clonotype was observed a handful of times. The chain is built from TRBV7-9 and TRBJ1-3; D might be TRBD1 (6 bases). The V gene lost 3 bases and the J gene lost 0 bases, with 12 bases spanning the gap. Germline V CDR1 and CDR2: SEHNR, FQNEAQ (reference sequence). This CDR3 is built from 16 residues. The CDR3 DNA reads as TGTGCCAGCAGCTTGAGGGGGGTCTTCTCTGGAAACACCATATATTTT. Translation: CASSLRGVFSGNTIYF.

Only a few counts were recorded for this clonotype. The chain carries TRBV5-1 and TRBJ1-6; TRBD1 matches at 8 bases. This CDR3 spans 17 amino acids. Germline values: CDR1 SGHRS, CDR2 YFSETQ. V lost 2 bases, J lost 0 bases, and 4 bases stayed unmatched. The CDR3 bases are TGCGCCAGCAGCTTTCGGACAGGGAGCTCCTATAATTCACCCCTCCACTTT. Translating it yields CASSFRTGSSYNSPLHF.

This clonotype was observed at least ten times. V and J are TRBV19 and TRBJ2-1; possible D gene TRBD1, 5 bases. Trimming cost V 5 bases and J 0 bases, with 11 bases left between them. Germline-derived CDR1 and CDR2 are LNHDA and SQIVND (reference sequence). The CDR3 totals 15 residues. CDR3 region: CASSPTVSSYNEQFF. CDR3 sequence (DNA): TGTGCCAGTAGTCCGACAGTGAGCTCCTACAATGAGCAGTTCTTC.